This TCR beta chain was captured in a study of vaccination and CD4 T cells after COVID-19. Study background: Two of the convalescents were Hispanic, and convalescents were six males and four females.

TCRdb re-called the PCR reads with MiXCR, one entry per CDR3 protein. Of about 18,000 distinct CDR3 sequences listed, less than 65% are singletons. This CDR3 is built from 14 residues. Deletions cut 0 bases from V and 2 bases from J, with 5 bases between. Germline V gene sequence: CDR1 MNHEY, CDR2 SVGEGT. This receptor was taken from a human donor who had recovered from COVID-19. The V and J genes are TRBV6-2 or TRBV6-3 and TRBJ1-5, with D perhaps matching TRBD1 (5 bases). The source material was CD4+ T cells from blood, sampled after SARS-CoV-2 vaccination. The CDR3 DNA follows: TGTGCCAGCAGTTACTCAGGGGGCAATCAGCCCCAGCATTTT. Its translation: CASSYSGGNQPQHF.